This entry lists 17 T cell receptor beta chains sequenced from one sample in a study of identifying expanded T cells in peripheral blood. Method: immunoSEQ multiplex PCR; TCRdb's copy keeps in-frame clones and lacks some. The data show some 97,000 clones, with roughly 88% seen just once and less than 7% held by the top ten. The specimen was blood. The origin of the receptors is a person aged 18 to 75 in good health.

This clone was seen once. This chain's CDR3 is CASSRQGLTNYGYTF. CDR3 bases: TGTGCCAGCAGTCGACAGGGGCTAACGAACTATGGCTACACCTTC. This rearrangement joins TRBV2 to TRBJ1-2; TRBD1 agrees at 8 bases. Germline V gene sequence: CDR1 SNHLY, CDR2 FYNNEI. The CDR3 consists of 15 residues. With V trimmed by 5 bases and J by 2 bases, 7 bases remained unmatched.

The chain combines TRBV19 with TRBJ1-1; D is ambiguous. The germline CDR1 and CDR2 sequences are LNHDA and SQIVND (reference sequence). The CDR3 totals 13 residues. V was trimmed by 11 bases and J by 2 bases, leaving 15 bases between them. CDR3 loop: CASRYYRNTEAFF. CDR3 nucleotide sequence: TGTGCCTCCAGATACTACAGAAACACTGAAGCTTTCTTT. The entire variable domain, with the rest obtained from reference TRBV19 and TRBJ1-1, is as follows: DGGITQSPKYLFRKEGQNVTLSCEQNLNHDAMYWYRQDPGQGLRLIYYSQIVNDFQKGDIAEGYSVSREKKESFPLTVTSAQKNPTAFYLCASRYYRNTEAFFGQGTRLTVV.

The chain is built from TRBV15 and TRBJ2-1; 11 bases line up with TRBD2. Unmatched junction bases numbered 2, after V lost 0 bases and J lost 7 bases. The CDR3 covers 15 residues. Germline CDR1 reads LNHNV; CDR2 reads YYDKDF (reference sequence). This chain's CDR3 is CATSREPSGGNEQFF. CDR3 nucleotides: TGTGCCACCAGCAGAGAGCCTAGCGGGGGGAATGAGCAGTTCTTC.

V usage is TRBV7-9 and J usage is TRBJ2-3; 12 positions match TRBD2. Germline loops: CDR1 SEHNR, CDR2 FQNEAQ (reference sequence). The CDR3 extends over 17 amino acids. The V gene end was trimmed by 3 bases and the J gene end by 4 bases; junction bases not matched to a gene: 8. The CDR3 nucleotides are TGTGCCAGCAGCTTCGGGACTAGCGGGCGAAGGGCAGATACGCAGTATTTT. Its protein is CASSFGTSGRRADTQYF.

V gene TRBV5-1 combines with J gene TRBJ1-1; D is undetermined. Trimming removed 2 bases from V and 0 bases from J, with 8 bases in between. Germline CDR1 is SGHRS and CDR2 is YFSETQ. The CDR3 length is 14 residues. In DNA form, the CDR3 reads TGCGCCAGCAGCTTAGTAGGGCTGAACACTGAAGCTTTCTTT. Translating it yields CASSLVGLNTEAFF.

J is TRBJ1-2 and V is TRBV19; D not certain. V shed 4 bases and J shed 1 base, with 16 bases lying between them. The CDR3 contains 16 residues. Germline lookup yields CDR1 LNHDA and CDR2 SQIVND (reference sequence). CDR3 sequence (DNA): TGTGCCAGTAGTACTGGGCGGCACGGGAGTAACTATGGCTACACCTTC. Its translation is CASSTGRHGSNYGYTF.

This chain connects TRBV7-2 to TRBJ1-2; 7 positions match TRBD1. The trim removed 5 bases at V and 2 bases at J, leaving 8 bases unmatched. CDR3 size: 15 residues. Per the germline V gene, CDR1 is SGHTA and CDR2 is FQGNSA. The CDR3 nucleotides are TGTGCCAGCAGCCAGGGGGGGGCGTTGAACTATGGCTACACCTTC. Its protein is CASSQGGALNYGYTF.

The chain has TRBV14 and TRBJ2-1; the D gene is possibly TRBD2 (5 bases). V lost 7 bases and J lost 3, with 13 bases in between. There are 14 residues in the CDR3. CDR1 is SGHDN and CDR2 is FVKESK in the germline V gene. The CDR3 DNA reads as TGTGCCAGCACCGGCAGCGGAATCTACAATGAGCAGTTCTTC. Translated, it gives CASTGSGIYNEQFF.

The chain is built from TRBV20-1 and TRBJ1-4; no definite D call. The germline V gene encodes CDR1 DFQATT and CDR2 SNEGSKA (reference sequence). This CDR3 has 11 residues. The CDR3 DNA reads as TGCAGGGCGGGTTACAATGAAAAACTGTTTTTT. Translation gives CRAGYNEKLFF.

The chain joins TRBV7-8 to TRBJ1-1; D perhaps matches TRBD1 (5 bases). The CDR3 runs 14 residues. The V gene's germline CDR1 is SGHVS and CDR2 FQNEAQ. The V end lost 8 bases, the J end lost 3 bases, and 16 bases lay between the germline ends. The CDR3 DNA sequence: TGTGCCAGCGCTAATCAGGGCGGGTACACTGAAGCTTTCTTT. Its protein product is CASANQGGYTEAFF.

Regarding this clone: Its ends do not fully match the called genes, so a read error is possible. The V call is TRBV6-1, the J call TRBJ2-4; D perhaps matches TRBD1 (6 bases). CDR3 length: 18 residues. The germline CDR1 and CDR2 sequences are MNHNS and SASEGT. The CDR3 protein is CASSQALWGQTLRSIQYF. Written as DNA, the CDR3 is TGTGCCAGCAGTCAAGCCCTTTGGGGGCAGACCTTAAGGAGCATTCAGTACTTC.

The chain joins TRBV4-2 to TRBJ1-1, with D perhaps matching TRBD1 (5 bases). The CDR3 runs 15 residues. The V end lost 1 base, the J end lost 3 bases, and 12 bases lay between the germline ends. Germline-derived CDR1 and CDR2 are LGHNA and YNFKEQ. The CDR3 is CASSQGWGDHTEAFF. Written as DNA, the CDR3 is TGTGCCAGCAGCCAAGGATGGGGCGACCACACTGAAGCTTTCTTT.

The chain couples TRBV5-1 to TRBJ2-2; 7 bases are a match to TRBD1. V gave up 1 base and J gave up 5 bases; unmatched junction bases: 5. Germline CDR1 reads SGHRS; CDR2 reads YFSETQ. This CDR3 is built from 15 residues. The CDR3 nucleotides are TGCGCCAGCAGCTTGCTACAGGGGACGACCGGGGAGCTGTTTTTT. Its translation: CASSLLQGTTGELFF.

The CDR3 DNA reads TGTGCCAGCAGCCCAGACGGGGGTAACTATGGCTACACCTTC. Translation gives CASSPDGGNYGYTF. This chain connects TRBV9 to TRBJ1-2; tentatively, D is TRBD1 (5 bases). V was pared by 4 bases and J by 1 base, with 11 bases between. CDR1 is SGDLS and CDR2 is YYNGEE in the germline V gene. CDR3 length: 14 amino acids. The complete variable domain, with remaining parts taken from reference TRBV9 and TRBJ1-2, reads DSGVTQTPKHLITATGQRVTLRCSPRSGDLSVYWYQQSLDQGLQFLIQYYNGEERAKGNILERFSAQQFPDLHSELNLSSLELGDSALYFCASSPDGGNYGYTFGSGTRLTVV.

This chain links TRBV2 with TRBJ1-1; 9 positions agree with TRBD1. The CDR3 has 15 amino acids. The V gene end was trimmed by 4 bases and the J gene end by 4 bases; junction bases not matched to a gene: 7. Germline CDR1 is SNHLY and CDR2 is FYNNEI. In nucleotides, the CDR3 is TGTGCCAGCAGTGGAAGGACAGGGGTTGCCACTGAAGCTTTCTTT. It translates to CASSGRTGVATEAFF.

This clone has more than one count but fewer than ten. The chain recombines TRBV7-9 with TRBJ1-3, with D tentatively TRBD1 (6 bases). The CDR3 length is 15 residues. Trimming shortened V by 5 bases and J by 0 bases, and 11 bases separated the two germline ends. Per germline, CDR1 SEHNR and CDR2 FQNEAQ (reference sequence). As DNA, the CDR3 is TGTGCCAGCAGCCTAGGACAGTTCTCTGGAAACACCATATATTTT. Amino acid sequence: CASSLGQFSGNTIYF.

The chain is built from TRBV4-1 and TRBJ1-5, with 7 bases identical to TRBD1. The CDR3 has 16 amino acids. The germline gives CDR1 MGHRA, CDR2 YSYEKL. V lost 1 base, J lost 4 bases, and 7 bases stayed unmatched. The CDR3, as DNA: TGCGCCAGCAGCCAAGGATCCTCAGGGGGGAATCAGCCCCAGCATTTT. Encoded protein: CASSQGSSGGNQPQHF.